This passage covers 21 T cell receptor beta chains from one sample sequenced in a study of blood T cell repertoires in COVID-19. Profiled with immunoSEQ multiplex PCR; TCRdb holds only in-frame clones, not every one. This table has 390,000 or so clones, approximately 88% appearing once. Sequenced sample: peripheral blood. The receptors here all came from a woman aged 30 to 39 with COVID-19, enrolled during active disease.

The chain employs TRBV7-2 and TRBJ2-5; 7 positions match TRBD2. The CDR3 extends over 16 amino acids. V gave up 2 bases and J gave up 0 bases; unmatched junction bases: 6. The germline V gene encodes CDR1 SGHTA and CDR2 FQGNSA. The CDR3 bases are TGTGCCAGCAGCTTATTGCGGGGGAAGTACCAAGAGACCCAGTACTTC. It is translated as CASSLLRGKYQETQYF.

The chain links TRBV7-2 to TRBJ2-1; D gene ambiguous. V dropped 1 base and J dropped 2 bases, with 9 bases sitting between them. The CDR3 sequence is 15 residues long. CDR1 and CDR2 (germline): SGHTA, FQGNSA. The CDR3 loop is CASSLDVRTYNEQFF. Written as DNA, the CDR3 is TGTGCCAGCAGCTTAGACGTGCGGACCTACAATGAGCAGTTCTTC.

The chain carries TRBV19 and TRBJ1-1, with a tentative D call TRBD1 (6 bases). V shed 6 bases and J shed 5 bases, with 13 bases lying between them. Germline V gene lookup returns CDR1 LNHDA and CDR2 SQIVND (reference sequence). The CDR3 is made up of 13 amino acids. The CDR3 here is CASRFQGKTEAFF. The CDR3 DNA sequence: TGTGCCAGTAGGTTTCAGGGGAAGACTGAAGCTTTCTTT.

This clone was picked up a small number of times. V usage is TRBV7-9 and J usage is TRBJ1-6; TRBD1 matches at 7 bases. Germline CDR1 SEHNR, CDR2 FQNEAQ (reference sequence). There are 14 residues in the CDR3. The trim removed 5 bases at V and 10 bases at J, leaving 8 bases unmatched. The CDR3 nucleotides read TGTGCCAGCAGCCAGGACAGGCCAGGGTCACCCCTCCACTTT. The encoded protein is CASSQDRPGSPLHF.

This chain connects TRBV2 to TRBJ1-2, with no clear D. V was trimmed by 8 bases and J by 4 bases, leaving 11 bases between them. Germline-derived CDR1 and CDR2 are SNHLY and FYNNEI. The CDR3 spans 12 residues. The CDR3 protein is CASVLELYGYTF. In nucleotides, the CDR3 is TGTGCCAGCGTACTCGAGCTCTATGGCTACACCTTC.

The chain links TRBV5-6 to TRBJ1-5; D may be TRBD1 (5 bases). The CDR3 extends over 14 amino acids. CDR1 and CDR2 from the germline V gene are SGHDT and YYEEEE. Trimming removed 7 bases at V and 5 bases at J, with 16 bases between. CDR3 region: CASGSGSYYQPQHF. Written as DNA, the CDR3 is TGTGCCAGCGGTTCAGGGTCTTACTATCAGCCCCAGCATTTT. Full variable domain (missing parts from reference TRBV5-6 and TRBJ1-5): DAGVTQSPTHLIKTRGQQVTLRCSPKSGHDTVSWYQQALGQGPQFIFQYYEEEERQRGNFPDRFSGHQFPNYSSELNVNALLLGDSALYLCASGSGSYYQPQHFGDGTRLSIL.

The chain carries TRBV7-6 and TRBJ1-4, with no clear D. Deletions cut 5 bases from V and 0 bases from J, with 13 bases between. This CDR3 has 16 residues. Germline values: CDR1 SGHVS, CDR2 FNYEAQ. CDR3 protein: CASSQTVLATNEKLFF. The CDR3, as DNA: TGTGCCAGCAGCCAGACTGTTCTCGCAACTAATGAAAAACTGTTTTTT.

This sequence joins TRBV19 and TRBJ1-6; 8 positions match TRBD1. V lost 5 bases, J lost 7 bases, and 10 bases stayed unmatched. The CDR3 spans 16 residues. Germline CDR1 is LNHDA and CDR2 is SQIVND (reference sequence). DNA for the CDR3: TGTGCCAGTAGTCCACCCTCGGGACAGGTCAATTCACCCCTCCACTTT. Translated, it gives CASSPPSGQVNSPLHF.

The chain joins TRBV10-3 to TRBJ2-1; 12 bases map to TRBD1. Germline V gene lookup returns CDR1 ENHRY and CDR2 SYGVKD. CDR3 length: 19 amino acids. V dropped 7 bases and J dropped 0; count of bases not matched to a gene: 13. The CDR3 protein is CAINRGQGASLGSYNEQFF. In nucleotides, the CDR3 is TGTGCCATCAATCGGGGACAGGGGGCTTCTTTGGGCTCCTACAATGAGCAGTTCTTC.

The chain is built from TRBV27 and TRBJ2-7; 7 bases map to TRBD1. The CDR3 spans 14 residues. Trimming removed 2 bases from V and 7 bases from J; junction bases left unmatched: 8. Per germline, CDR1 MNHEY and CDR2 SMNVEV (reference sequence). The CDR3 protein is CASSLRQGEREQYF. DNA of the CDR3: TGTGCCAGCAGTTTAAGACAGGGAGAGAGGGAGCAGTACTTC.

Notes on this clone: The junction does not match germline at one end; this may be a read error. The chain carries TRBV7-7 and TRBJ2-7; 9 bases are a match to TRBD1. The germline CDR1 and CDR2 sequences are SSHAT and FNYEAQ (reference sequence). The CDR3 contains 14 residues. CDR3 in DNA: TGTGCTAGCAGCTTAGCCGGGACAGGGCACGAGCAGTACTTC. Translation: CASSLAGTGHEQYF. Looking up the rest from reference TRBV7-7 and TRBJ2-7 gives the full variable domain: GAGVSQSPRYKVTKRGQDVTLRCDPISSHATLYWYQQALGQGPEFLTYFNYEAQPDKSGLPSDRFSAERPEGSISTLTIQRTEQRDSAMYRCASSLAGTGHEQYFGPGTRLTVT.

The chain recombines TRBV19 with TRBJ2-7, with D tentatively TRBD2 (6 bases). Germline V lookup: CDR1 LNHDA, CDR2 SQIVND (reference sequence). CDR3 length: 14 residues. V was shortened by 3 bases and J by 5 bases, with 14 bases between the two germline ends. The CDR3 DNA reads as TGTGCCAGTAGTATCCTGAGCGGAGGGGACGAGCAGTACTTC. Protein: CASSILSGGDEQYF.

V gene TRBV29-1 combines with J gene TRBJ1-1; tentative D call: TRBD1 (5 bases). The CDR3 consists of 11 residues. V dropped 7 bases and J dropped 5 bases, with 11 bases sitting between them. CDR1 is SQVTM, CDR2 ANQGSEA, per germline. This CDR3 reads CSAGRGTEAFF. The CDR3, as DNA: TGCAGCGCAGGGCGGGGGACTGAAGCTTTCTTT. Full variable domain (outside the CDR3, taken from reference TRBV29-1 and TRBJ1-1): SAVISQKPSRDICQRGTSLTIQCQVDSQVTMMFWYRQQPGQSLTLIATANQGSEATYESGFVIDKFPISRPNLTFSTLTVSNMSPEDSSIYLCSAGRGTEAFFGQGTRLTVV.

The chain joins TRBV28 to TRBJ1-2, with TRBD1 matching 8 bases. Germline loops: CDR1 MDHEN, CDR2 SYDVKM. The CDR3 has 14 amino acids. J was trimmed by 8 bases and V by 5 bases; bases with no gene match: 10. Here the CDR3 reads CASSVSTGEGGYTF. The CDR3 DNA sequence: TGTGCCAGCAGTGTCTCGACAGGGGAGGGAGGCTACACCTTC.

In its sample, this clone was seen once. This rearrangement joins TRBV6-9 to TRBJ1-1; TRBD1 matches at 7 bases. Germline CDR1 MNHGY, CDR2 SVAAGI. CDR3 length: 13 amino acids. V lost 8 bases, J lost 5 bases, and 8 bases stayed unmatched. The CDR3 loop is CASPPPRGTEAFF. For the CDR3, the DNA is TGTGCCAGCCCCCCACCCAGGGGGACTGAAGCTTTCTTT.

The chain is built from TRBV19 and TRBJ1-5; 9 positions match TRBD1. The CDR3 runs to 15 residues. Germline V CDR1 and CDR2: LNHDA, SQIVND (reference sequence). V was pared by 4 bases and J by 6 bases, with 7 bases of the junction left unmatched. CDR3: CASSRGTGSFQPQHF. CDR3 coding DNA: TGTGCCAGTAGTAGAGGGACAGGGTCGTTTCAGCCCCAGCATTTT. The full variable domain, its missing parts supplied by reference TRBV19 and TRBJ1-5, is DGGITQSPKYLFRKEGQNVTLSCEQNLNHDAMYWYRQDPGQGLRLIYYSQIVNDFQKGDIAEGYSVSREKKESFPLTVTSAQKNPTAFYLCASSRGTGSFQPQHFGDGTRLSIL.

This clone has just one count. The chain uses TRBV4-1 and TRBJ2-5; TRBD1 matches at 12 bases. Losses at the gene ends were 4 bases for V and 5 bases for J; bases not matched to a gene: 8. There are 16 residues in the CDR3. Germline values: CDR1 MGHRA, CDR2 YSYEKL. As DNA, the CDR3 is TGCGCCAGCAGCCGCTCCCCAGGGACAGGGGGCGAGACCCAGTACTTC. Protein: CASSRSPGTGGETQYF.

The rearrangement links TRBV27 to TRBJ2-7; 9 bases match TRBD1. Germline V CDR1 and CDR2: MNHEY, SMNVEV (reference sequence). The length of the CDR3 is 15 residues. Trimming removed 2 bases from V and 5 bases from J; junction bases left unmatched: 7. The CDR3 DNA follows: TGTGCCAGCAGTTTAAGCCGGGACAGGGTTCACGAGCAGTACTTC. Encoded protein: CASSLSRDRVHEQYF.

This chain's CDR3 is CSVLMIGPIGANVLTF. CDR3 DNA sequence: TGCAGCGTACTCATGATTGGGCCGATCGGGGCCAACGTCCTGACTTTC. The V call is TRBV29-1, the J call TRBJ2-6, with no clear D. CDR1 is SQVTM and CDR2 is ANQGSEA in the germline V gene. This CDR3 comprises 16 residues. Trimming removed 6 bases at V and 4 bases at J, with 19 bases between. Using reference TRBV29-1 and TRBJ2-6 for the parts outside the CDR3, the full variable domain is SAVISQKPSRDICQRGTSLTIQCQVDSQVTMMFWYRQQPGQSLTLIATANQGSEATYESGFVIDKFPISRPNLTFSTLTVSNMSPEDSSIYLCSVLMIGPIGANVLTFGAGSRLTVL.

This clone was seen a handful of times. The DNA of the CDR3 is TGCGCCAGCAGCCAAGGTTTAGTCAAGTCGGATACGCAGTATTTT. It yields the protein CASSQGLVKSDTQYF. The chain has TRBV4-3 and TRBJ2-3; no definite D call. V lost 1 base, J lost 6 bases, and 14 bases lay in between. Germline CDR1 LGHNA, CDR2 YSLEER. The CDR3 loop spans 15 amino acids.

This clone was picked up one time. The rearrangement links TRBV28 to TRBJ2-7; 8 nucleotides align to TRBD1. J gave up 6 bases and V 2 bases, and 3 bases lay outside the gene matches. The CDR3 has 13 amino acids. From germline, CDR1 is MDHEN and CDR2 SYDVKM. The CDR3 coding sequence is TGTGCCAGCAGTTTAGGGACAGGACGCGAGCAGTACTTC. This codes for CASSLGTGREQYF.